The 8 T cell receptor beta chains below come from one sample, sequenced in a study of identical twins. TCRdb redid the calling of the 5' RACE reads with MiXCR, one entry per CDR3 protein. This table holds about 340,000 distinct CDR3 sequences, around 9.7% found once. The sequencing sample was made of naive T cells sorted from blood. These receptors came from a woman aged 45 to 65 in good health.

This clonotype was picked up a small number of times. The DNA for the CDR3 is TGTGCCAGCAGCCTTTTACTAGCGGCCAGCGGTGAGCAGTTCTTC. Translated, it gives CASSLLLAASGEQFF. J is TRBJ2-1 and V is TRBV6-2 or TRBV6-3; TRBD2 aligns across 8 bases. J gave up 9 bases and V 6 bases, and 13 bases lay outside the gene matches. Germline-derived CDR1 and CDR2 are MNHEY and SVGEGT. The CDR3 loop spans 15 amino acids.

This clonotype was detected ten times or more. This chain joins TRBV19 and TRBJ2-2, with 12 bases matching TRBD2. CDR1 LNHDA and CDR2 SQIVND come from the germline V gene (reference sequence). J gave up 5 bases and V 5 bases, and 6 bases lay outside the gene matches. The CDR3 length is 16 residues. The CDR3 DNA sequence: TGTGCCAGTAGTGCGTTGCTAGCGGGAGGGACCGGGGAGCTGTTTTTT. It specifies CASSALLAGGTGELFF.

In its sample, this clonotype was seen a few times. The chain links TRBV9 to TRBJ2-7; 9 bases are shared with TRBD2. The CDR3 extends over 15 amino acids. CDR1 and CDR2 from the germline V gene are SGDLS and YYNGEE. V was clipped by 0 bases and J by 5 bases; unmatched bases: 6. The CDR3, as DNA: TGTGCCAGCAGCGTAGGGCTAGCGGGACGGAACGAGCAGTACTTC. It specifies CASSVGLAGRNEQYF.

The chain couples TRBV15 to TRBJ2-1, with TRBD2 matching 8 bases. V lost 1 base and J lost 3; bases outside the gene matches: 11. CDR1 and CDR2 from the germline V gene are LNHNV and YYDKDF (reference sequence). This CDR3 is 18 amino acids long. The CDR3 DNA follows: TGTGCCACCAGCAGAGCCCCGAAGGTAGCGGGACTCTACAATGAGCAGTTCTTC. Its protein is CATSRAPKVAGLYNEQFF.

The rearrangement uses TRBV5-1 and TRBJ1-1, with D perhaps matching TRBD1 (5 bases). Trimming removed 2 bases from V and 1 base from J, with 9 bases in between. The CDR3 covers 14 residues. The germline CDR1 and CDR2 sequences are SGHRS and YFSETQ. The chain's CDR3 is CASSFEGKNTEAFF. Here the CDR3 DNA reads TGCGCCAGCAGCTTTGAGGGGAAGAACACTGAAGCTTTCTTT. Full variable domain (remainder filled in from reference TRBV5-1 and TRBJ1-1): KAGVTQTPRYLIKTRGQQVTLSCSPISGHRSVSWYQQTPGQGLQFLFEYFSETQRNKGNFPGRFSGRQFSNSRSEMNVSTLELGDSALYLCASSFEGKNTEAFFGQGTRLTVV.

This clonotype showed up just a few times. This sequence joins TRBV6-5 and TRBJ2-1; D remains ambiguous. The germline gives CDR1 MNHEY, CDR2 SVGAGI. The CDR3 loop spans 12 amino acids. V was shortened by 6 bases and J by 6 bases, with 9 bases between the two germline ends. This chain's CDR3 is CASRGEGNEQFF. Written as DNA, the CDR3 is TGTGCCAGCAGAGGTGAAGGCAATGAGCAGTTCTTC.

This clonotype was seen a handful of times. This chain connects TRBV5-1 to TRBJ2-7; 8 bases are a match to TRBD2. The CDR3 has 13 residues. J gave up 1 base and V 6 bases, and 3 bases lay outside the gene matches. Germline lookup yields CDR1 SGHRS and CDR2 YFSETQ. CDR3 sequence reads: CASMAGGSYEQYF. The CDR3 coding sequence is TGCGCCAGCATGGCGGGAGGATCCTACGAGCAGTACTTC.

This clonotype was recorded many times. V is TRBV11-3 and J is TRBJ2-1; 9 bases agree with TRBD2. CDR3 length: 16 amino acids. CDR1 and CDR2 (germline): SGHNT, YENEEA. Trimming took 2 bases from V and 10 from J; bases not matched to a gene: 12. In DNA, the CDR3 is TGTGCCAGCAGCTTACCCCCCCCCCTAGCGGGGTTGGAGCAGTTCTTC. This encodes CASSLPPPLAGLEQFF.